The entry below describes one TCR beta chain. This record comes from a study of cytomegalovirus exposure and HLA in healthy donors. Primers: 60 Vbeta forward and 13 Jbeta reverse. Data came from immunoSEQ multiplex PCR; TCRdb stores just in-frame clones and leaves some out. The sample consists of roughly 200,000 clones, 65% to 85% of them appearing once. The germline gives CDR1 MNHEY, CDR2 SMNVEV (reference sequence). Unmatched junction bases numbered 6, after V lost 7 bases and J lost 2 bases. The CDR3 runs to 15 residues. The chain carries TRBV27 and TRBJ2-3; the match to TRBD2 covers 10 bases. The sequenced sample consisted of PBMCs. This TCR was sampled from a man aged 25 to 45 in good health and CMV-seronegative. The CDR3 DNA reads TGTGCCAGCAACGCAGCGGGGGGGCTCACAGATACGCAGTATTTT. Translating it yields CASNAAGGLTDTQYF.